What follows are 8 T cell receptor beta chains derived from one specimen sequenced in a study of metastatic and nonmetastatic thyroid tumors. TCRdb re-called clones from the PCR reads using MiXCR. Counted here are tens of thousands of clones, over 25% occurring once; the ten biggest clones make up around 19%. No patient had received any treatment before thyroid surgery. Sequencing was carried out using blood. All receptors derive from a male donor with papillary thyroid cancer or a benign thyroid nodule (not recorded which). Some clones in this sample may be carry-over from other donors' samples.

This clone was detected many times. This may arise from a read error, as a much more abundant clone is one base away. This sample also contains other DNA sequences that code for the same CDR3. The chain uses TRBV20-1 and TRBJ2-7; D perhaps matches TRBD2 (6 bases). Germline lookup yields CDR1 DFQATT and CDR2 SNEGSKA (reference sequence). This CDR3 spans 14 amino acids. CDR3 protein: CSASVPGVSYEQYF. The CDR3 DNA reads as TGTAGTGCTAGTGTTCCGGGAGTCTCCTACGAGCAGTACTTC.

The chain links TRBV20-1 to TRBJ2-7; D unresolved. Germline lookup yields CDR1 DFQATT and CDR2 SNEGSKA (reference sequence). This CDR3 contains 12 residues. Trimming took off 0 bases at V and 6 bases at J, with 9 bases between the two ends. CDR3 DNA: TGCAGTGCTAGAGATGGGGATGTCGAGCAGTACTTC. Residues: CSARDGDVEQYF.

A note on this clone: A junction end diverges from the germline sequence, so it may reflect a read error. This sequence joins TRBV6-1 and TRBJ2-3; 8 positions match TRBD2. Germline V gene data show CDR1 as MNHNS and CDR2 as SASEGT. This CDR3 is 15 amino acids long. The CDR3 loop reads CASSELAGGTDTHYF. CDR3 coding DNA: TGTGCCAGCAGTGAATTGGCGGGGGGTACAGATACGCATTATTTT.

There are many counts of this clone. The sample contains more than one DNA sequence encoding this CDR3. The CDR3 DNA reads as TGTGCCAGCTCATCCTTAGCGGGCCCCTCCTACGAGCAGTACTTC. Translation: CASSSLAGPSYEQYF. The chain carries TRBV18 and TRBJ2-7, with 7 bases that match TRBD2. CDR3 length equals 15 residues. Trimming took 5 bases from V and 0 from J; bases not matched to a gene: 7. Looked up from germline, CDR1 is KGHSH and CDR2 is LQKENI.

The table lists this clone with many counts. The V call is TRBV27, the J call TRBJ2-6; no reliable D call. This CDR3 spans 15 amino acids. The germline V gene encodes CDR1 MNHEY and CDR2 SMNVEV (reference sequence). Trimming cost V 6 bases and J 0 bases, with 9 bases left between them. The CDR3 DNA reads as TGTGCCAGCAGGGACGGTCCCTCTGGGGCCAACGTCCTGACTTTC. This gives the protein CASRDGPSGANVLTF.

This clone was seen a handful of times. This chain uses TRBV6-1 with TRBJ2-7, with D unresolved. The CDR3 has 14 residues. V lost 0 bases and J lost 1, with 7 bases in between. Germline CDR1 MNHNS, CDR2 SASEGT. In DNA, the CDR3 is TGTGCCAGCAGTGAAGCTGACGGTTCCTACGAGCAGTACTTC. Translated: CASSEADGSYEQYF.

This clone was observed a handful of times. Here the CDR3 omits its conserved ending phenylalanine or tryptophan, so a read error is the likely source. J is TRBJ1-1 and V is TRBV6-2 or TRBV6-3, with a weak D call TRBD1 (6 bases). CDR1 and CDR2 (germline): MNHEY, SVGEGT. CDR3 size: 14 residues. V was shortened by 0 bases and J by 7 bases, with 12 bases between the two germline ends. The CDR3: CASSYSGRGGEAFS. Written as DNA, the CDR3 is TGTGCCAGCAGTTACTCTGGAAGGGGGGGTGAAGCTTTCTCT.

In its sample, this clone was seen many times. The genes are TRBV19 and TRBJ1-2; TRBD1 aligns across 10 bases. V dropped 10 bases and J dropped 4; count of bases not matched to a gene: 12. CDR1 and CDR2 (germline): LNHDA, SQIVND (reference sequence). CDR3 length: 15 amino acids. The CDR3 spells CATRQGAQLSYGYTF. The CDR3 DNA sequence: TGTGCCACCAGACAGGGGGCACAACTTTCCTATGGCTACACCTTC. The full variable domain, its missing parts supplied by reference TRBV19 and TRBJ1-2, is DGGITQSPKYLFRKEGQNVTLSCEQNLNHDAMYWYRQDPGQGLRLIYYSQIVNDFQKGDIAEGYSVSREKKESFPLTVTSAQKNPTAFYLCATRQGAQLSYGYTFGSGTRLTVV.